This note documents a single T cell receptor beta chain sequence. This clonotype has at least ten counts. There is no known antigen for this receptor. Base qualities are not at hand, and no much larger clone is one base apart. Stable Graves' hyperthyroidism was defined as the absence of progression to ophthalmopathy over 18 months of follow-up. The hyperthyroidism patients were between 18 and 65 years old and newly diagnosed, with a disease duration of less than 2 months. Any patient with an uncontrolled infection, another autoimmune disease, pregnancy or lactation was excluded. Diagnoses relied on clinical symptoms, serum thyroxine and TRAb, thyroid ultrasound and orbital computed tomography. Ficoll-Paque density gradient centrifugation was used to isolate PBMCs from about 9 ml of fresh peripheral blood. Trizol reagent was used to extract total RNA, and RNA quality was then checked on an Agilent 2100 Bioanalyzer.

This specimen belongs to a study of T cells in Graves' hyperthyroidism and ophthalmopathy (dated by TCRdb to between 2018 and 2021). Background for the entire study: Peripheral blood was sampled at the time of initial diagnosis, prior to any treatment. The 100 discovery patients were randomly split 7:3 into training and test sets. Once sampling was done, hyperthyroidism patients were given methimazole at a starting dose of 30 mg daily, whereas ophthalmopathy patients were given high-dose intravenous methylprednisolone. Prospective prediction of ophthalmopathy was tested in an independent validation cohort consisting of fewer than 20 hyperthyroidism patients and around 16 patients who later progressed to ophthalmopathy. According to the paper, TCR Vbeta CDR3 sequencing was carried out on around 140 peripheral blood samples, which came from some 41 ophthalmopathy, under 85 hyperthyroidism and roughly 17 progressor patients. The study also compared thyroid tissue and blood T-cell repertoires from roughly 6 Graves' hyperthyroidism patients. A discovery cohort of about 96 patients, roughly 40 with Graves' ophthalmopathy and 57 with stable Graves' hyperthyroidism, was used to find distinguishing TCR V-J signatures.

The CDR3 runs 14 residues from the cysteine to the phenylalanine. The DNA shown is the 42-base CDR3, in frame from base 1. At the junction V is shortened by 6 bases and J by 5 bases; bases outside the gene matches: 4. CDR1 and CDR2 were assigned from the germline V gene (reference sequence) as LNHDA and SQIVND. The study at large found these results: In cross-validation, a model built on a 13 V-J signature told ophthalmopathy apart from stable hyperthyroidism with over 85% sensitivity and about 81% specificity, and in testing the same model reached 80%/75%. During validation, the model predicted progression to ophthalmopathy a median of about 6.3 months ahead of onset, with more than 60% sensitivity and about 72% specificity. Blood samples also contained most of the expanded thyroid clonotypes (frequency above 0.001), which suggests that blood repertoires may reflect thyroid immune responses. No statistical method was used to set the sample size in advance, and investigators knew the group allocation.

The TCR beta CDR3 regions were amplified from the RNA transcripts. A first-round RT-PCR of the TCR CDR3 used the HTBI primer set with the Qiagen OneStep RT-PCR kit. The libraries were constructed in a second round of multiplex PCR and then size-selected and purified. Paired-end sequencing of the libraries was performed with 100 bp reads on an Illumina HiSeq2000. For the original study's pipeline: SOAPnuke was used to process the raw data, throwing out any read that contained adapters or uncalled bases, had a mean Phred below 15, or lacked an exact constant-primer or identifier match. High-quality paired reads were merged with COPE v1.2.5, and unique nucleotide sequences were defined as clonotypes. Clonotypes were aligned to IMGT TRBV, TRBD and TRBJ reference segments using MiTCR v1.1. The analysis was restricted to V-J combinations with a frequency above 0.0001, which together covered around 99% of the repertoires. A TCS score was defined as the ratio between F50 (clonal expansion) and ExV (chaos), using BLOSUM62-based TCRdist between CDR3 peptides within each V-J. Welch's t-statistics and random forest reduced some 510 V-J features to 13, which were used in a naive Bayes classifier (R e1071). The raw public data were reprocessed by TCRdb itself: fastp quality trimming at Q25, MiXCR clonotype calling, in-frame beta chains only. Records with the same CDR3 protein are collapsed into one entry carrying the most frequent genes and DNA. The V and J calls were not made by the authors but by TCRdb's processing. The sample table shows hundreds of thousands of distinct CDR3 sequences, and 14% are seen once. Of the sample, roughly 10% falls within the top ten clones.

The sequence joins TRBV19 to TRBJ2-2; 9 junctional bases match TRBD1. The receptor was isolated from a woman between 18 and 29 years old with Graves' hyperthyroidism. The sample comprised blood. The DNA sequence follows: TGTGCCAGTAGGGGACAGGGAGCGACCGGGGAGCTGTTTTTT. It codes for CASRGQGATGELFF. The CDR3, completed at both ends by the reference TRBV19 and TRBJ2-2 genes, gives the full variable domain DGGITQSPKYLFRKEGQNVTLSCEQNLNHDAMYWYRQDPGQGLRLIYYSQIVNDFQKGDIAEGYSVSREKKESFPLTVTSAQKNPTAFYLCASRGQGATGELFFGEGSRLTVL.